Detailed here is one T cell receptor beta chain. Within the sample, other DNA sequences also encode this same CDR3. The source of the sample is a study of blood T cell repertoires in COVID-19. Study background: The cDNA or gDNA used as material had been derived from T cells, B-cell-depleted T cells, or PBMCs.

Trimming left V 4 bases short and J 0 bases short, with 6 bases between. CDR1 is ENHRY, CDR2 SYGVKD, per germline. CDR3 size: 13 residues. Measured with immunoSEQ multiplex PCR; TCRdb has only the in-frame clones, and not every one. The sample carries 200,000 to 250,000 clones, about four fifths recorded once. The chain is built from TRBV10-3 and TRBJ1-2; D unresolved. What was sequenced was peripheral blood. This receptor was obtained from a man over 45 with active or convalescent COVID-19. As DNA, the CDR3 is TGTGCCATCAGTGGCGGGGCTAACTATGGCTACACCTTC. Encoded protein: CAISGGANYGYTF.